This entry concerns a single T cell receptor (beta chain). The target antigen is unknown. These data come from a study of shared clonotypes between healthy human individuals. General study points: Sorted-subset sequencing, rarefaction showed, was incomplete despite large depth. Among a handful of donors, roughly 5% of naive CD4 clonotypes were found in common.

V shed 4 bases and J shed 4 bases, with 16 bases lying between them. From germline, CDR1 is SGHAT and CDR2 FQNNGV. CDR3 length: 15 amino acids. Clones were read by immunoSEQ multiplex PCR, and TCRdb kept only the in-frame ones, dropping some. The data show around 750,000 clones, 74% seen once. Within Nashville, Tennessee resided all donors, each a Caucasian adult. Subsets obtained from CD4+ cells comprised CD45RA+ naive and CD45RA-negative memory cells. This receptor was taken from a woman in her twenties or thirties in good health. Sequenced sample: memory CD4+ T cells sorted from blood. The sample's subset: CD45RA-negative fraction. The gene calls are TRBV11-2 and TRBJ2-5; possibly TRBD2 for D (6 bases). For the CDR3, the DNA is TGTGCCAGCAGCTATCAATCCGGAGGGATAGAGACCCAGTACTTC. Amino acids: CASSYQSGGIETQYF. The full variable domain, its missing parts supplied by reference TRBV11-2 and TRBJ2-5, is EAGVAQSPRYKIIEKRQSVAFWCNPISGHATLYWYQQILGQGPKLLIQFQNNGVVDDSQLPKDRFSAERLKGVDSTLKIQPAKLEDSAVYLCASSYQSGGIETQYFGPGTRLLVL.